Below, 27 T cell receptor beta chains from the same sample are listed, as sequenced in a study of preoperative IRX-2 immunotherapy in early breast cancer. Clones were sequenced by immunoSEQ multiplex PCR, and TCRdb holds only the in-frame ones, with some missing. The sample includes tens of thousands of clones, approximately 75% of them seen just once. Treatment indicated: preoperative locoregional IRX-2 cytokine immunotherapy. The material was lymph node tissue, obtained after IRX-2 immunotherapy. Source of these receptors: a human donor with breast cancer.

The rearrangement joins TRBV28 to TRBJ1-5; D might be TRBD1 (6 bases). The V gene lost 7 bases and the J gene lost 6 bases, with 13 bases spanning the gap. Germline V lookup: CDR1 MDHEN, CDR2 SYDVKM. This CDR3 is built from 13 residues. CDR3: CASTHRVGQPQHF. CDR3 in DNA: TGTGCCAGCACTCACAGGGTCGGTCAGCCCCAGCATTTT.

This chain links TRBV14 with TRBJ2-7, with D uncertain. CDR1 and CDR2 from the germline V gene are SGHDN and FVKESK. The CDR3 contains 15 residues. Trimming left V 1 base short and J 0 bases short, with 10 bases between. The CDR3 is CASSQGGSLSYEQYF. CDR3 nucleotides: TGTGCCAGCAGCCAAGGAGGATCCCTCTCCTACGAGCAGTACTTC.

V usage is TRBV5-1 and J usage is TRBJ2-3; 8 nucleotides match TRBD2. CDR3 length: 16 amino acids. Germline loops: CDR1 SGHRS, CDR2 YFSETQ. V trimming: 3 bases; J trimming: 1 base; junction bases outside the gene matches: 7. CDR3 coding DNA: TGCGCCAGCAGCTCCGGGAGGGCGTTGGGCACAGATACGCAGTATTTT. Amino acids: CASSSGRALGTDTQYF.

This chain joins TRBV28 and TRBJ1-5, with a tentative D call TRBD1 (5 bases). Trimming cost V 6 bases and J 3 bases, with 12 bases left between them. The CDR3 covers 14 residues. Germline CDR1 and CDR2: MDHEN and SYDVKM. The chain's CDR3 is CASRPPGINQPQHF. The CDR3 DNA follows: TGTGCCAGCAGGCCCCCAGGGATCAATCAGCCCCAGCATTTT.

This chain joins TRBV6-8 and TRBJ1-1, with 7 bases fitting TRBD1. The CDR3 length is 14 residues. The J segment lost 0 bases and the V segment lost 6 bases, leaving 4 bases of the junction unmatched. CDR1 and CDR2 (germline): MNHGY, SAAAGT. CDR3 loop: CASSRDRMNTEAFF. In nucleotides, the CDR3 is TGTGCCAGCAGCAGGGACAGAATGAACACTGAAGCTTTCTTT.

V gene TRBV25-1 combines with J gene TRBJ1-5; no definite D call. CDR3 length: 15 amino acids. Germline V CDR1 and CDR2: MGHDK, SYGVNS. The V gene lost 5 bases and the J gene lost 4 bases, with 15 bases spanning the gap. This chain's CDR3 is CASSPSGGYNQPQHF. Written as DNA, the CDR3 is TGTGCCAGCAGTCCCTCCGGCGGTTATAATCAGCCCCAGCATTTT.

V usage is TRBV18 and J usage is TRBJ1-1, with 9 bases identical to TRBD1. Germline V CDR1 and CDR2: KGHSH, LQKENI. This CDR3 has 13 residues. The V and J ends lost 4 bases and 5 bases, in that order; junction bases with no gene match: 2. CDR3 sequence: CASSRTGDTEAFF. In nucleotides, the CDR3 is TGTGCCAGCTCACGGACAGGGGATACTGAAGCTTTCTTT.

The gene calls are TRBV10-3 and TRBJ1-5, with TRBD1 matching over 7 bases. The CDR3 runs to 17 residues. With V trimmed by 0 bases and J by 1 base, 6 bases remained unmatched. CDR1 and CDR2 from the germline V gene are ENHRY and SYGVKD. The CDR3 here is CAISESRAGGSNQPQHF. In nucleotides, the CDR3 is TGTGCCATCAGTGAGTCGAGGGCAGGGGGAAGCAATCAGCCCCAGCATTTT.

The chain carries TRBV19 and TRBJ1-3; 7 bases are a match to TRBD1. V gave up 9 bases and J gave up 3 bases; unmatched junction bases: 2. CDR1 is LNHDA and CDR2 is SQIVND in the germline V gene (reference sequence). The CDR3 length is 12 residues. CDR3 residues: CASWDSGNTIYF. CDR3 coding DNA: TGTGCCAGCTGGGACAGTGGAAACACCATATATTTT.

V gene TRBV19 combines with J gene TRBJ1-1; D gene ambiguous. V was pared by 8 bases and J by 1 base, with 11 bases between. CDR3 size: 13 residues. Per the germline V gene, CDR1 is LNHDA and CDR2 is SQIVND (reference sequence). CDR3 in amino acids: CASERRQNTEAFF. The CDR3 DNA follows: TGTGCCAGTGAGCGCAGACAGAACACTGAAGCTTTCTTT.

The chain has TRBV6-8 and TRBJ1-4; D uncertain. The CDR3 is 15 residues long. CDR1 MNHGY and CDR2 SAAAGT come from the germline V gene. Trimming cost V 2 bases and J 4 bases, with 11 bases left between them. The DNA of the CDR3 is TGTGCCAGCAGTTACGTTGGTAGTGGTAATGAAAAACTGTTTTTT. Its protein is CASSYVGSGNEKLFF.

The V call is TRBV28, the J call TRBJ1-1; 7 nucleotides agree with TRBD1. The V gene end was trimmed by 4 bases and the J gene end by 3 bases; junction bases not matched to a gene: 11. Germline V CDR1 and CDR2: MDHEN, SYDVKM. This CDR3 spans 16 amino acids. The CDR3 nucleotides are TGTGCCAGCAGTTCGCACAGGGGCCGGGGAGACACTGAAGCTTTCTTT. Translation gives CASSSHRGRGDTEAFF.

The chain uses TRBV6-8 and TRBJ2-3; 9 nucleotides agree with TRBD1. The V gene's germline CDR1 is MNHGY and CDR2 SAAAGT. Unmatched junction bases numbered 5, after V lost 2 bases and J lost 5 bases. The CDR3 sequence is 15 residues long. CDR3 sequence reads: CASSYRTGVGDTQYF. Here the CDR3 DNA reads TGTGCCAGCAGTTACCGGACAGGGGTGGGAGATACGCAGTATTTT.

This clone was seen just once. V gene TRBV6-8 combines with J gene TRBJ1-2, with D unclear. With 6 bases removed from V and 8 bases from J, the gap between germline ends came to 22 bases. Per the germline V gene, CDR1 is MNHGY and CDR2 is SAAAGT. The CDR3 extends over 15 amino acids. This CDR3 reads CASRADPGRLEGYTF. The CDR3 nucleotides are TGTGCCAGCAGGGCGGACCCCGGAAGACTAGAGGGCTACACCTTC.

Worth noting for this clone: Germline and junction disagree at one end, which may indicate a read error. V usage is TRBV30 and J usage is TRBJ1-6; D is perhaps TRBD1 (5 bases). This CDR3 has 19 amino acids. Per germline, CDR1 GTSNPN and CDR2 SVGIG (reference sequence). CDR3 coding DNA: TGTGCCTGGAGTTCCTCGGGACCCACAAGCGGGACCTATAATTCACCTCTCCACTTT. Its protein product is CAWSSSGPTSGTYNSPLHF.

This sequence joins TRBV29-1 and TRBJ2-1; D not resolved. The CDR3 consists of 12 residues. The V and J ends lost 4 bases and 6 bases respectively, with 10 bases between them. Germline loops: CDR1 SQVTM, CDR2 ANQGSEA. CDR3 sequence reads: CSVVQNRNEQFF. The CDR3 nucleotides read TGCAGCGTTGTTCAGAACCGCAATGAGCAGTTCTTC.

A single count supports this clone. V and J are TRBV11-3 and TRBJ1-1; 8 nucleotides match TRBD1. V shed 5 bases and J 1 base; nucleotides not matched to a gene: 6. The CDR3 is 15 amino acids. Germline V CDR1 and CDR2: SGHNT, YENEEA. The CDR3 nucleotides read TGTGCCAGCAGCAAAAGACAGGGGTGGAACACTGAAGCTTTCTTT. Translating gives CASSKRQGWNTEAFF.

V usage is TRBV18 and J usage is TRBJ1-3; D gene unclear. CDR3 size: 16 residues. V lost 2 bases to trimming and J lost 0 bases, with 11 bases between them. From germline, CDR1 is KGHSH and CDR2 LQKENI. This CDR3 reads CASSPGGTSSGNTIYF. The CDR3 nucleotides read TGTGCCAGCTCACCAGGTGGCACGAGCTCTGGAAACACCATATATTTT.

V and J are TRBV19 and TRBJ1-3, with no clear D. V gave up 7 bases and J gave up 2 bases, with 6 bases separating them. The CDR3 loop spans 12 amino acids. Germline lookup yields CDR1 LNHDA and CDR2 SQIVND (reference sequence). The CDR3 sequence is CASMIPGNTIYF. CDR3 DNA: TGTGCCAGTATGATCCCTGGAAACACCATATATTTT.

This chain links TRBV11-3 with TRBJ1-2, with D possibly TRBD1 on 5 matching bases. The CDR3 covers 15 residues. V lost 3 bases and J 4 bases, leaving 15 bases between the germline ends. Germline CDR1 and CDR2: SGHNT and YENEEA. CDR3 sequence (DNA): TGTGCCAGCAGCTTGGCCGGGGGGTACGGCTATGGCTACACCTTC. Protein sequence: CASSLAGGYGYGYTF.

This clone was counted once. V is TRBV14 and J is TRBJ1-1; unclear D gene. This CDR3 is built from 11 residues. Germline CDR1 and CDR2: SGHDN and FVKESK. The ends were cut back, 0 bases at V and 13 bases at J, with 9 bases in the middle. The CDR3 nucleotides read TGTGCCAGCAGCCAAGATCGGGCGGTTTTCTTT. Translating it yields CASSQDRAVFF. Full variable domain (rest looked up from reference TRBV14 and TRBJ1-1): EAGVTQFPSHSVIEKGQTVTLRCDPISGHDNLYWYRRVMGKEIKFLLHFVKESKQDESGMPNNRFLAERTGGTYSTLKVQPAELEDSGVYFCASSQDRAVFFGQGTRLTVV.

The V and J genes are TRBV10-1 and TRBJ2-3, with D perhaps TRBD1 (5 bases). V was trimmed by 0 bases and J by 4 bases, leaving 11 bases between them. From germline, CDR1 is WNHNN and CDR2 SYGVQD (reference sequence). The CDR3 sequence is 15 residues long. The CDR3 region is CASSESNRGADTQYF. The DNA of the CDR3 is TGCGCCAGCAGTGAGTCTAATAGGGGCGCAGATACGCAGTATTTT.

The V gene is TRBV18, the J gene TRBJ2-1, with D possibly matching TRBD1 (6 bases). The CDR3 totals 14 residues. Germline CDR1 and CDR2: KGHSH and LQKENI. Trimming took 2 bases from V and 5 from J, leaving 10 bases between them. CDR3 sequence (DNA): TGTGCCAGCTCACCAGGGGACATAGACAATGAGCAGTTCTTC. Translated: CASSPGDIDNEQFF.

The CDR3: CASSRVGNEQFF. The CDR3 DNA sequence: TGCGCCAGCAGCAGGGTGGGGAATGAGCAGTTCTTC. The chain is built from TRBV10-2 and TRBJ2-1, with a possible D match to TRBD1 (5 bases). V lost 6 bases, J lost 7 bases, and 10 bases lay in between. The CDR3 is 12 residues long. The germline gives CDR1 WSHSY, CDR2 SAAADI.

The chain recombines TRBV12-5 with TRBJ2-1, with no clear D. This CDR3 is built from 13 residues. Per the germline V gene, CDR1 is LGHNT and CDR2 is FRNRAP. CDR3 residues: CASCSVNYNEQFF. The DNA of the CDR3 is TGTGCCAGCTGTTCGGTAAACTACAATGAGCAGTTCTTC.

This chain joins TRBV11-3 and TRBJ1-2, with D unresolved. CDR3 length: 15 amino acids. Trimming pared 3 bases from V and 7 bases from J, leaving 18 bases between. Germline V gives CDR1 SGHNT, CDR2 YENEEA. The DNA of the CDR3 is TGTGCCAGCAGCTTGGCAATTAGTCCCACCCTTGGCTACACCTTC. Amino acids: CASSLAISPTLGYTF.

The CDR3 DNA sequence: TGTGCCATCATGGGTAGGGACACTGAAGCTTTCTTT. Protein product: CAIMGRDTEAFF. This sequence joins TRBV6-8 and TRBJ1-1; D gene unclear. The CDR3 runs to 12 residues. V lost 10 bases and J lost 3, with 12 bases in between. Looked up from germline, CDR1 is MNHGY and CDR2 is SAAAGT.